These 23 T cell receptor beta chains were all obtained from the same sample, sequenced in a study of T-cell memory formation after mild COVID-19. TCRdb ran MiXCR on the 5' RACE reads and lists one entry per CDR3 protein. The sample consists of 550,000 to 700,000 distinct CDR3 sequences, about 18% of them appearing once. Sample: PBMCs or a T cell subset sorted from them (not recorded which). The source is an adult woman who had mild COVID-19 (a few samples of this study predate the infection). Cell type and time point are not known.

The V and J genes are TRBV7-8 and TRBJ1-5, with D possibly TRBD1 on 5 matching bases. Trimming left V 3 bases short and J 4 bases short, with 19 bases between. Germline CDR1 is SGHVS and CDR2 is FQNEAQ. The CDR3 is 17 amino acids. CDR3 DNA sequence: TGTGCCAGCAGCTTGGATCCTCAGGGAAAAAGTAATCAGCCCCAGCATTTT. Its protein is CASSLDPQGKSNQPQHF.

This clonotype appeared many times. V and J are TRBV9 and TRBJ2-5; D gene unclear. Per the germline V gene, CDR1 is SGDLS and CDR2 is YYNGEE. V lost 2 bases, J lost 5 bases, and 13 bases lay in between. The CDR3 has 14 residues. CDR3 sequence reads: CASSVGTLGETQYF. CDR3 bases: TGTGCCAGCAGCGTCGGCACTTTAGGGGAGACCCAGTACTTC.

The chain is built from TRBV7-9 and TRBJ2-1, with TRBD1 identical over 10 bases. The V gene's germline CDR1 is SEHNR and CDR2 FQNEAQ (reference sequence). V lost 7 bases and J lost 6; bases outside the gene matches: 6. The CDR3 is made up of 14 amino acids. As DNA, the CDR3 is TGTGCCAGCAAGGGGACAGGGGACGGCAATGAGCAGTTCTTC. Translated: CASKGTGDGNEQFF. The variable domain in full, with the rest retrieved from reference TRBV7-9 and TRBJ2-1, is DTGVSQNPRHKITKRGQNVTFRCDPISEHNRLYWYRQTLGQGPEFLTYFQNEAQLEKSRLLSDRFSAERPKGSFSTLEIQRTEQGDSAMYLCASKGTGDGNEQFFGPGTRLTVL.

This clonotype appeared a few times. The chain carries TRBV11-3 and TRBJ2-1; tentative D call: TRBD1 (6 bases). From germline, CDR1 is SGHNT and CDR2 YENEEA. CDR3 length: 14 amino acids. V gave up 6 bases and J gave up 5 bases, with 14 bases separating them. CDR3 bases: TGTGCCAGCAGTGCGATTCAGGGGCACAATGAGCAGTTCTTC. It yields the protein CASSAIQGHNEQFF.

The chain carries TRBV7-2 and TRBJ2-7, with D possibly called TRBD1 or TRBD2 (5 bases each). This CDR3 is built from 16 residues. Germline V CDR1 and CDR2: SGHTA, FQGNSA. V lost 5 bases, J lost 4 bases, and 21 bases lay in between. Written as DNA, the CDR3 is TGTGCCAGCAGCACCCGGGGCAGATGGGTCGAGTACGAGCAGTACTTC. Translating gives CASSTRGRWVEYEQYF.

Only a few counts were recorded for this clonotype. The CDR3 bases are TGTGCCAGCAGCCGAACGACAGGGATTCGCAATCAGCCCCAGCATTTT. Translating it yields CASSRTTGIRNQPQHF. This chain links TRBV7-2 with TRBJ1-5, with 7 bases aligning to TRBD1. V gave up 5 bases and J gave up 2 bases; unmatched junction bases: 9. The length of the CDR3 is 16 residues. Germline CDR1 and CDR2: SGHTA and FQGNSA. Drawing the rest from reference TRBV7-2 and TRBJ1-5, the complete variable domain is GAGVSQSPSNKVTEKGKDVELRCDPISGHTALYWYRQSLGQGLEFLIYFQGNSAPDKSGLPSDRFSAERTGGSVSTLTIQRTQQEDSAVYLCASSRTTGIRNQPQHFGDGTRLSIL.

Only a few counts were recorded for this clonotype. This chain joins TRBV28 and TRBJ2-7, with 13 bases fitting TRBD2. The V gene end was trimmed by 4 bases and the J gene end by 2 bases; junction bases not matched to a gene: 5. CDR1 MDHEN and CDR2 SYDVKM come from the germline V gene. The CDR3 consists of 16 residues. CDR3: CASSSGTSGTPYEQYF. The DNA of the CDR3 is TGTGCCAGCAGTTCCGGGACTAGCGGGACGCCCTACGAGCAGTACTTC.

This clonotype was seen a handful of times. The rearrangement uses TRBV4-2 and TRBJ2-7, with D perhaps TRBD2 (5 bases). The CDR3 is 14 amino acids. Germline-derived CDR1 and CDR2 are LGHNA and YNFKEQ. V gave up 4 bases and J gave up 3 bases, with 13 bases separating them. CDR3 coding DNA: TGTGCCAGCAGCCCGTCAGAGGGCCTCTACGAGCAGTACTTC. Its protein product is CASSPSEGLYEQYF.

This clonotype was seen only a few times. V and J are TRBV7-6 and TRBJ2-1; D tentatively fits TRBD1 or TRBD2 (6 bases each). Germline assignment: CDR1 SGHVS and CDR2 FNYEAQ. The CDR3 is made up of 15 amino acids. V lost 5 bases to trimming and J lost 7 bases, with 18 bases between them. The DNA of the CDR3 is TGTGCCAGCAGCCGGAAGGGTGGAGGGGGGAATGAGCAGTTCTTC. It yields the protein CASSRKGGGGNEQFF.

The J gene is TRBJ1-3, the V gene TRBV24-1, with D uncertain. Germline values: CDR1 KGHDR, CDR2 SFDVKD. V gave up 6 bases and J gave up 2 bases, with 10 bases separating them. The CDR3 is 14 residues long. DNA for the CDR3: TGTGCCACCAGTCCCTCAAGTGCTGGAAACACCATATATTTT. Its protein product is CATSPSSAGNTIYF.

This clonotype was seen a few times. The J gene is TRBJ1-5, the V gene TRBV20-1; TRBD1 is a possible D gene (5 bases). V lost 7 bases to trimming and J lost 4 bases, with 14 bases between them. Looked up from germline, CDR1 is DFQATT and CDR2 is SNEGSKA (reference sequence). This CDR3 has 13 residues. DNA for the CDR3: TGCAGTGTTCGACAGACATCGAATCAGCCCCAGCATTTT. Its translation: CSVRQTSNQPQHF.

In its sample, this clonotype was seen a few times. The chain links TRBV10-3 to TRBJ2-3, with D perhaps matching TRBD2 (7 bases). CDR1 and CDR2 from the germline V gene are ENHRY and SYGVKD. Trimming pared 4 bases from V and 2 bases from J, leaving 10 bases between. The CDR3 runs to 14 residues. CDR3 bases: TGTGCCATCAGTGCCGCGGGGGCCACAGATACGCAGTATTTT. It specifies CAISAAGATDTQYF.

This clonotype was detected ten times or more. The chain joins TRBV19 to TRBJ2-7, with D possibly TRBD1 on 6 matching bases. The CDR3 spans 14 residues. Trimming removed 5 bases from V and 2 bases from J, with 13 bases in between. CDR1 is LNHDA and CDR2 is SQIVND in the germline V gene (reference sequence). The CDR3 protein is CASSLQDRPYEQYF. The CDR3 coding sequence is TGTGCCAGTAGTCTACAAGACAGGCCCTACGAGCAGTACTTC.

This clonotype was counted a few times. The chain recombines TRBV6-2 or TRBV6-3 with TRBJ1-1, with 9 positions matching TRBD1. Germline CDR1 and CDR2: MNHEY and SVGEGT. The J segment lost 6 bases and the V segment lost 6 bases, leaving 8 bases of the junction unmatched. This CDR3 contains 14 residues. The CDR3 region is CASSRQGGLAEAFF. The CDR3 region has the DNA TGTGCCAGCAGCCGACAGGGGGGGTTGGCTGAAGCTTTCTTT.

The chain joins TRBV27 to TRBJ2-7; D gene ambiguous. The CDR3 covers 13 residues. Trimming stripped 6 bases from V and 3 bases from J, with 12 bases between. CDR1 and CDR2 from the germline V gene are MNHEY and SMNVEV (reference sequence). Here the CDR3 DNA reads TGTGCCAGCAGACCACTCACGATCTACGAGCAGTACTTC. Amino acid sequence: CASRPLTIYEQYF.

The rearrangement uses TRBV5-1 and TRBJ2-6; D is possibly TRBD1 (6 bases). The V gene's germline CDR1 is SGHRS and CDR2 YFSETQ. V was cut by 3 bases and J by 3 bases, with 10 bases left in between. The CDR3 covers 15 residues. The CDR3 DNA is TGCGCCAGCAGCTCAGGGGATGTTGGGGCCAACGTCCTGACTTTC. It specifies CASSSGDVGANVLTF.

In this sample, this clonotype turned up a few times. This sequence joins TRBV5-1 and TRBJ2-7; TRBD1 matches at 8 bases. This CDR3 is built from 14 residues. CDR1 is SGHRS and CDR2 is YFSETQ in the germline V gene. J gave up 2 bases and V 4 bases, and 5 bases lay outside the gene matches. The DNA for the CDR3 is TGCGCCAGCAGCATAGGACAGGGCCCCTACGAGCAGTACTTC. Its translation is CASSIGQGPYEQYF.

This clonotype was observed a handful of times. The V and J genes are TRBV9 and TRBJ2-7; 9 positions match TRBD2. The CDR3 spans 14 residues. Germline V CDR1 and CDR2: SGDLS, YYNGEE. J gave up 3 bases and V 0 bases, and 1 base lay outside the gene matches. CDR3 protein: CASSVDSGGYEQYF. CDR3 DNA sequence: TGTGCCAGCAGCGTAGATAGCGGGGGCTACGAGCAGTACTTC.

The gene calls are TRBV11-3 and TRBJ2-3; 7 nucleotides match TRBD2. CDR1 and CDR2 from the germline V gene are SGHNT and YENEEA. This CDR3 has 16 residues. Trimming removed 6 bases from V and 4 bases from J; junction bases left unmatched: 13. CDR3 sequence (DNA): TGTGCCAGCAGGCAGAGCGGGGTAGGCCTCCCAGATACGCAGTATTTT. Protein sequence: CASRQSGVGLPDTQYF.

CDR3 sequence reads: CSAEGTANIQYF. For the CDR3, the DNA is TGCAGTGCAGAGGGGACAGCGAACATTCAGTACTTC. The gene calls are TRBV20-1 and TRBJ2-4, with 7 bases matching TRBD1. The junction had 6 bases not matched to a gene; V was cut back by 6 bases and J by 7 bases. CDR1 is DFQATT and CDR2 is SNEGSKA in the germline V gene (reference sequence). The CDR3 consists of 12 residues.

V usage is TRBV4-1 and J usage is TRBJ1-4, with D maybe TRBD1 (5 bases). The CDR3 runs to 12 residues. Germline lookup yields CDR1 MGHRA and CDR2 YSYEKL. Trimming stripped 4 bases from V and 14 bases from J, with 14 bases between. The CDR3 loop is CASSPTGDGLFF. Here the CDR3 DNA reads TGCGCCAGCAGCCCCACAGGAGATGGTCTGTTTTTT.

The chain employs TRBV29-1 and TRBJ1-1; 8 bases match TRBD1. Per germline, CDR1 SQVTM and CDR2 ANQGSEA. CDR3 size: 14 residues. Germline trimming cut 0 bases from V and 5 bases from J; bases unmatched to any gene: 5. The CDR3, as DNA: TGCAGCGTTGAAGAAACAGGGGGAAGGACTGAAGCTTTCTTT. It translates to CSVEETGGRTEAFF.

CDR3 sequence (DNA): TGTGCCAGCAGCTTAACCCTCAGCACTGAAGCTTTCTTT. It yields the protein CASSLTLSTEAFF. This chain connects TRBV7-9 to TRBJ1-1; unclear D gene. The CDR3 totals 13 residues. Trimming took off 2 bases at V and 4 bases at J, with 8 bases between the two ends. Looked up from germline, CDR1 is SEHNR and CDR2 is FQNEAQ (reference sequence).